What follows is one T cell receptor (beta chain) and its context. Its antigen remains unidentified. These data come from a study of cytomegalovirus exposure and HLA in healthy donors. Study-level findings and limits: Reportedly, cytomegalovirus status was diagnosed with high sensitivity and specificity. Usually a TCR sequence was rare, but some public TCRs were found in many donors. Subsequent analysis of the roughly 120 validation repertoires found a tendency for first-cohort TCR clusters to co-occur.

The repertoire was sequenced with immunoSEQ multiplex PCR; TCRdb's copy has only in-frame clones and lacks some. The sample records about 180,000 clones, 85% being singletons. CDR3 size: 14 residues. The germline V gene has CDR1 MNHNS and CDR2 SASEGT. The trim removed 7 bases at V and 6 bases at J, leaving 8 bases unmatched. The approximately 120-subject validation cohort, separate from the 666-subject first cohort, included the donors. Material for sequencing was PBMCs. J is TRBJ1-2 and V is TRBV6-1, with 10 bases identical to TRBD1. The receptor was isolated from a man aged 18 to 30 in good health and CMV-seropositive. CDR3 amino acids: CASTIMTGGDGYTF. The CDR3 DNA is TGTGCCAGCACCATTATGACAGGGGGCGATGGCTACACCTTC.